Sequencing of this T cell receptor beta chain was carried out in a study of identical twins. This clonotype was seen a handful of times. No donor was unhealthy or non-Caucasian. This CDR3 is 15 amino acids long. Germline lookup yields CDR1 DFQATT and CDR2 SNEGSKA (reference sequence). J lost 5 bases, V lost 3 bases, and 4 bases had no gene match. TCRdb re-called the 5' RACE reads with MiXCR, one entry per CDR3 protein. The data contain about 210,000 distinct CDR3 sequences, around a tenth of them singletons. The sample taken for sequencing was memory (CD45RO+) T cells sorted from blood. The sequence derives from a woman under 30 in good health. The rearrangement links TRBV20-1 to TRBJ2-3; TRBD2 matches at 14 bases. CDR3 sequence reads: CSASGLAGGLDTQYF. CDR3 bases: TGCAGTGCTAGCGGACTAGCGGGGGGATTAGATACGCAGTATTTT.